The rows below give T cell receptor beta chains drawn from one sample of a study of blood T cell repertoires in COVID-19. Clones were sequenced by immunoSEQ multiplex PCR, and TCRdb holds only the in-frame ones, with some missing. Here the sample spans roughly 230,000 clones, about 88% being singletons. What was sequenced was PBMCs or T cells enriched from blood (not recorded which). Receptors were obtained from a woman aged 45-60 years who had been exposed to COVID-19. CDR3s include the opening cysteine and the closing phenylalanine or tryptophan. A D gene is named only where the DNA matches it firmly. Rows give clone size only sometimes, using once, few, many, or a class for an expanded clone.

V gene,clone size,CDR3 length,J gene,D gene,CDR3 protein,CDR3 DNA
TRBV11-2,NA,13,TRBJ1-1,NA,CASSLQTTREGIF,TGTGCCAGCAGCCTACAAACCACCCGGGAGGGGATCTTT
TRBV5-5,NA,14,TRBJ2-5,TRBD2,CASASGGGGETQYF,TGTGCCAGCGCAAGCGGCGGGGGAGGGGAGACCCAGTACTTC
TRBV25-1,NA,15,TRBJ1-3,NA,CASSAQGSSGNTIYF,TGTGCCAGCAGTGCCCAGGGTTCCTCTGGAAACACCATATATTTT
TRBV28,NA,14,TRBJ1-2,NA,CASRGGNRFYGYTF,TGTGCCAGCAGGGGTGGGAACAGGTTCTATGGCTACACCTTC
TRBV12-3/TRBV12-4,NA,12,TRBJ1-2,NA,CASSYGDYGYTF,TGTGCCAGCAGTTACGGAGACTATGGCTACACCTTC
TRBV11-3,few,15,TRBJ2-7,TRBD1,CASSLIQRDRDEQYF,TGTGCCAGCAGCCTGATACAAAGGGACAGGGATGAGCAGTACTTC
TRBV27,NA,14,TRBJ1-5,TRBD1,CASSSTGPNQPQHF,TGTGCCAGCAGTTCGACAGGGCCTAATCAGCCCCAGCATTTT
TRBV2,NA,13,TRBJ1-1,NA,CASGPEQNTEAFF,TGTGCCAGCGGTCCCGAACAGAACACTGAAGCTTTCTTT
TRBV19,NA,11,TRBJ1-1,NA,CASSWSTEAFF,TGTGCCAGTAGTTGGAGCACTGAAGCTTTCTTT
TRBV18,NA,15,TRBJ2-5,TRBD2,CASSPGLAGGETQYF,TGTGCCAGCTCACCAGGACTAGCGGGAGGGGAGACCCAGTACTTC
TRBV20-1,NA,14,TRBJ1-1,NA,CSASDLPWNTEAFF,TGCAGTGCTAGTGACCTTCCTTGGAACACTGAAGCTTTCTTT
TRBV19,NA,15,TRBJ1-1,TRBD1,CASQEGQGRRTEAFF,TGTGCCAGTCAAGAGGGACAGGGAAGGAGGACTGAAGCTTTCTTT
TRBV27,once,14,TRBJ1-1,NA,CASSPSTGNTEAFF,TGTGCCAGCAGTCCATCGACAGGGAACACTGAAGCTTTCTTT
TRBV9,NA,15,TRBJ2-2,NA,CASSASPGNTGELFF,TGTGCCAGCAGCGCTTCGCCGGGGAACACCGGGGAGCTGTTTTTT
TRBV25-1,NA,16,TRBJ2-1,NA,CASSGQTLQAGNEQFF,TGTGCCAGCAGTGGGCAGACTCTCCAAGCCGGCAATGAGCAGTTCTTC
TRBV24-1,NA,14,TRBJ2-2,TRBD1,CATSDARDSGELFF,TGTGCCACCAGTGATGCCCGGGACAGCGGGGAGCTGTTTTTT
TRBV6-4,NA,14,TRBJ1-1,NA,CASSSTAGGTEAFF,TGTGCCAGCAGCTCGACAGCCGGGGGGACTGAAGCTTTCTTT
TRBV19,NA,15,TRBJ1-5,TRBD1,CASRADRALDQPQHF,TGTGCCAGTAGGGCGGACAGGGCGCTCGATCAGCCCCAGCATTTT
TRBV9,NA,15,TRBJ1-1,NA,CASSVGVPPGAEAFF,TGTGCCAGCAGCGTAGGGGTCCCCCCGGGGGCTGAAGCTTTCTTT
TRBV6-2/TRBV6-3,NA,17,TRBJ1-2,TRBD1,CASSRPNTGAKDYGYTF,TGTGCCAGCAGTCGCCCAAATACAGGGGCAAAAGACTATGGCTACACCTTC
TRBV9,NA,13,TRBJ2-1,NA,CASSSSSYNEQFF,TGTGCCAGCAGCTCCAGCTCCTACAATGAGCAGTTCTTC
TRBV18,NA,14,TRBJ2-2,NA,CASSTTTDTGELFF,TGTGCCAGCTCAACGACTACAGACACCGGGGAGCTGTTTTTT
TRBV12-3/TRBV12-4,NA,13,TRBJ1-2,TRBD1,CASSSGQGRGYTF,TGTGCCAGCAGTTCGGGACAGGGAAGAGGCTACACCTTC
TRBV7-2,NA,15,TRBJ1-2,NA,CASSLGAGEFYGYTF,TGTGCCAGCAGCTTAGGGGCAGGGGAATTCTATGGCTACACCTTC
TRBV6-2/TRBV6-3,NA,15,TRBJ1-3,TRBD1,CASSYRDRSGNTIYF,TGTGCCAGCAGTTACCGGGACAGGAGTGGAAACACCATATATTTT
TRBV5-6,NA,14,TRBJ1-5,NA,CASSLGRGNQPQHF,TGTGCCAGCAGCTTAGGCCGGGGAAATCAGCCCCAGCATTTT
TRBV2,NA,13,TRBJ1-4,TRBD1,CASSRGRIEKLFF,TGTGCCAGCAGCAGGGGGCGCATTGAAAAACTGTTTTTT
TRBV4-3,NA,14,TRBJ1-6,TRBD1,CASSQVTGNSPLHF,TGCGCCAGCAGCCAAGTGACAGGGAATTCACCCCTCCACTTT
TRBV7-8,NA,19,TRBJ2-3,TRBD2,CASSRSRLPAGSSTDTQYF,TGTGCCAGCAGCCGAAGTCGGTTACCAGCGGGGTCTAGCACAGATACGCAGTATTTT
TRBV6-2/TRBV6-3,NA,14,TRBJ1-1,NA,CASSYSTQNTEAFF,TGTGCCAGCAGTTACTCGACTCAAAACACTGAAGCTTTCTTT
TRBV3-1/TRBV3-2,NA,18,TRBJ2-7,TRBD2,CASSQVRASGGSGNEQYF,TGTGCCAGCAGCCAAGTTAGGGCTAGCGGGGGAAGCGGGAACGAGCAGTACTTC
TRBV12-3/TRBV12-4,NA,13,TRBJ1-1,NA,CASSLFSRTEAFF,TGTGCCAGCAGTTTATTCTCCCGGACAGAAGCTTTCTTT
TRBV24-1,NA,14,TRBJ1-2,NA,CATSDPDRNYGYTF,TGTGCCACCAGTGACCCGGACAGAAACTATGGCTACACCTTC